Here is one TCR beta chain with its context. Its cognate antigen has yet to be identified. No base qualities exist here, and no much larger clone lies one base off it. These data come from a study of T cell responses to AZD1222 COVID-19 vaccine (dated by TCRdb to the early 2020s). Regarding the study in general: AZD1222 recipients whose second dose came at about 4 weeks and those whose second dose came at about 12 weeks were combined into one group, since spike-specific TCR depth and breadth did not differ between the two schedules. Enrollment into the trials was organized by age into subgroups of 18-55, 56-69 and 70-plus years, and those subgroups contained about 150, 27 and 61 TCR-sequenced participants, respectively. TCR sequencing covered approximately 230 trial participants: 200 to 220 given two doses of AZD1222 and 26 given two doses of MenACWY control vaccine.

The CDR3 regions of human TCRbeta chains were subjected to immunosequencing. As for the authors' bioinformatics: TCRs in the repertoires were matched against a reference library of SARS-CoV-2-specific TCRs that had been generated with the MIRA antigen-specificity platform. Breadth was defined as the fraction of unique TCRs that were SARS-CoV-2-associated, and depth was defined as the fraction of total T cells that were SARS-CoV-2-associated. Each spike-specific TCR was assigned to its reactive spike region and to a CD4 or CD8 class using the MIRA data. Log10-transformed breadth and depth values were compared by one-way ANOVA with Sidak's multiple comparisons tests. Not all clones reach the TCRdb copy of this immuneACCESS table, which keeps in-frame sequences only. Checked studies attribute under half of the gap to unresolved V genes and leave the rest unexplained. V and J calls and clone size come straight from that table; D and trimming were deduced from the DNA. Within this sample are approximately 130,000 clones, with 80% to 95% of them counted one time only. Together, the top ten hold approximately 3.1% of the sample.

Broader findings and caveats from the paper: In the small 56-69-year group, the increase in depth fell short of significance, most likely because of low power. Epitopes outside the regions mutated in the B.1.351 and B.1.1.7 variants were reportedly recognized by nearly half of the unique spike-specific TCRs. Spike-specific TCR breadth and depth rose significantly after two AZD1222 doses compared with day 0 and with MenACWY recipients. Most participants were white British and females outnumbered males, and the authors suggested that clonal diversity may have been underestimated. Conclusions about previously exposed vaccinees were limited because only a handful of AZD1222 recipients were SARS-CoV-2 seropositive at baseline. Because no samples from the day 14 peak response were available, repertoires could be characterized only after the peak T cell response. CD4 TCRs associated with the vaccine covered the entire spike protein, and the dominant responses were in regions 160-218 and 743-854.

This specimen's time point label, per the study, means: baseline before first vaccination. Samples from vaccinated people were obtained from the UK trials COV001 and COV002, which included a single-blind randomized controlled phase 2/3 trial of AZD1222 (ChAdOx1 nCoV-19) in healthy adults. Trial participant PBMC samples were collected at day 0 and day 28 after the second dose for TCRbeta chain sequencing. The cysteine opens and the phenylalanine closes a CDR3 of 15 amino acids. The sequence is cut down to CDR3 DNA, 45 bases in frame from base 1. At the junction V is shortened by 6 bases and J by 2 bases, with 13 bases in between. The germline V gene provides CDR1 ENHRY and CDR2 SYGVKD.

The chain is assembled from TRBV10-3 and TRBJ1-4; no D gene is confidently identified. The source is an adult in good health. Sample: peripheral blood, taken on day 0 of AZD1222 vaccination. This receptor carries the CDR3 CAISPGQETNEKLFF. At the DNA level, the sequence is TGTGCCATCAGCCCCGGGCAGGAGACTAATGAAAAACTGTTTTTT.